These T cell receptor beta chains were read from a single sample in a study of T cell changes during pregnancy in multiple sclerosis. Profiling relied on immunoSEQ multiplex PCR, and the TCRdb table lists in-frame clones only, not all of them. This table has approximately 65,000 clones, about 93% appearing once. The sample consisted of peripheral blood, taken in the third trimester of pregnancy. All receptors come from a female donor in good health, enrolled as a control in a pregnancy study. Both conserved end residues are part of each CDR3. D genes are given only for firm matches. For some rows the clone size is stated as once, few or many, or as a class when expanded; others skip it.

V gene	D gene	clone size	J gene	CDR3 DNA	CDR3 protein
TRBV27	NA	NA	TRBJ1-1	TGTGCCAGCAGTTTAAAACAGGGGAACACTGAAGCTTTCTTT	CASSLKQGNTEAFF
TRBV2	NA	NA	TRBJ2-1	TGTGCCAGCAACCCTGAGGGGGTTGAGCAGTTCTTC	CASNPEGVEQFF
TRBV5-6	NA	once	TRBJ2-7	TGTGCCAGCAACGCCCCGTTCAGGGGTAGGGACGAGCAGTACTTC	CASNAPFRGRDEQYF
TRBV29-1	NA	NA	TRBJ1-2	TGCAGCGTTGGCAGGGGAGATATTGGCTATGGCTACACCTTC	CSVGRGDIGYGYTF
TRBV25-1	TRBD1	NA	TRBJ2-7	TGTGCCAGCAGTGAACCCGGGACAGGGGGCTACGAGCAGTACTTC	CASSEPGTGGYEQYF
TRBV7-8	TRBD1	NA	TRBJ2-7	TGTGCCAGCAGCTTAGGGGGGACAGGCTACGAGCAGTACTTC	CASSLGGTGYEQYF
TRBV6-6	TRBD2	NA	TRBJ2-7	TGTGCCAGCAGTCCCGGCGGGAGGAGGGTCCCATACGAGCAGTACTTC	CASSPGGRRVPYEQYF
TRBV7-3	NA	NA	TRBJ2-7	TGTGCCAGCAGCTTGGGCAGCAGGGAATTAGGGGAGCAGTACTTC	CASSLGSRELGEQYF
TRBV9	TRBD2	once	TRBJ2-3	TGTGCCAGCAGCGCTAGCGGACCAGATACGCAGTATTTT	CASSASGPDTQYF
TRBV7-2	NA	NA	TRBJ1-6	TGTGCCAGCAGCTTCCAGGGGTCGAGCTCCTATAATTCACCCCTCCACTTT	CASSFQGSSSYNSPLHF
TRBV18	NA	NA	TRBJ1-1	TGTGCCAGCCTCTACTCAGGGGAAAACACTGAAGCTTTCTTT	CASLYSGENTEAFF
TRBV4-3	TRBD1	NA	TRBJ2-7	TGCGCCAGCAGCCAAGGTTGGGGGACAGGGGAATACGAGCAGTACTTC	CASSQGWGTGEYEQYF
TRBV11-2	NA	NA	TRBJ2-3	TGTGCCAGCAGCGGAGGCCAGTTCACAGATACGCAGTATTTT	CASSGGQFTDTQYF
TRBV7-6	NA	NA	TRBJ2-7	TGTGCCAGCAGCTTAGTTCCCCAGAACGAGCAGTACTTC	CASSLVPQNEQYF
TRBV7-8	TRBD1	NA	TRBJ1-2	TGTGCCAGCAGCTTAGTGGGGGGACAGGGGAATGGAGGCTATGGCTACACCTTC	CASSLVGGQGNGGYGYTF
TRBV19	NA	NA	TRBJ1-2	TGTGCCAGTACCAACTCAGACAGGTTCCTCACCTTC	CASTNSDRFLTF
TRBV10-3	TRBD2	NA	TRBJ2-1	TGTGCCACGAAGGGGACTAGCAAAGGAGATGAGCAGTTCTTC	CATKGTSKGDEQFF